The text below deals with one T cell receptor beta chain. Its antigen remains unidentified. V lost 5 bases and J lost 8, with 12 bases in between. Germline V CDR1 and CDR2: SEHNR, FQNEAQ (reference sequence). The CDR3 covers 13 residues. Both 60 Vbeta primers and 13 Jbeta primers went into the PCR. Assay used: immunoSEQ multiplex PCR; TCRdb lists only in-frame clones, some missing. The table records about 210,000 clones, approximately 80% of them present only once. The record originates from a study of cytomegalovirus exposure and HLA in healthy donors. As for the study in general: Samples from HLA-typed donors yielded about 86 million unique TCRs in an early data release.

Broader study findings: The productive fraction for most TCR beta V segments was about 87% or about 30% in an earlier analysis. The investigators catalogued 150 to 200 TCR beta chains as cytomegalovirus-associated. Analysis was performed later, and it showed HLA-associated TCR beta chains to be more clonally expanded than equally common others.

The rearrangement joins TRBV7-9 to TRBJ1-4; D remains ambiguous. Specimen: PBMCs. This clonotype was obtained from a man in his forties or fifties in good health and CMV-seropositive. The CDR3 loop is CASSKEFGEKLFF. The CDR3 region has the DNA TGTGCCAGCAGCAAGGAGTTCGGGGAAAAACTGTTTTTT.